The rows below give T cell receptor beta chains drawn from one sample of a study of cytomegalovirus exposure and HLA in healthy donors. Generated by immunoSEQ multiplex PCR, the TCRdb table keeps only in-frame clones and is missing some. Of approximately 84,000 clones in the sample, around 80% were seen once. The sequencing input was PBMCs. The origin of the receptors is a male donor in good health and CMV-seropositive. CDR3s include the opening cysteine and the closing phenylalanine or tryptophan. The D gene is left open where the match is weak. Size is omitted from some rows. Given values are once, few, many or a class for expanded clones.

>NA|TRBD1|TRBV7-9|TRBJ2-7
CASRRQGLGYEQYF
TGTGCCAGCAGGAGACAGGGATTGGGTTACGAGCAGTACTTC
>NA|NA|TRBV28|TRBJ1-5
CASSLTSQPQHF
TGTGCCAGCAGTTTAACTTCGCAGCCCCAGCATTTT
>few|TRBD1|TRBV27|TRBJ2-6
CASSHTGGYGANVLTF
TGTGCCAGCAGTCATACAGGGGGCTATGGGGCCAACGTCCTGACTTTC
>NA|TRBD1|TRBV28|TRBJ2-1
CASSTRGPGLYNEQFF
TGTGCCAGCAGCACAAGGGGGCCAGGACTTTACAATGAGCAGTTCTTC
>NA|NA|TRBV25-1|TRBJ2-4
CASSERGTKNIQYF
TGTGCCAGCAGTGAAAGGGGCACCAAAAACATTCAGTACTTC
>NA|NA|TRBV9|TRBJ2-3
CASSRDSITDTQYF
TGTGCCAGCAGCCGGGACTCGATCACAGATACGCAGTATTTT
>NA|NA|TRBV4-1|TRBJ1-2
CASSHRGHGYTF
TGCGCCAGCAGCCACAGGGGCCATGGCTACACCTTC
>many|NA|TRBV7-6|TRBJ2-1
CASSLSGDRNYNEQFF
TGTGCCAGCAGCTTAAGCGGGGACAGGAACTACAATGAGCAGTTCTTC
>NA|TRBD1|TRBV28|TRBJ2-7
CASTIRQGQQYF
TGTGCCAGCACCATTCGACAGGGCCAGCAGTACTTC
>NA|NA|TRBV6-5|TRBJ1-2
CASSYSNLRGEHGYTF
TGTGCCAGCAGTTACTCGAACCTACGGGGGGAGCATGGCTACACCTTC
>NA|TRBD1|TRBV6-6|TRBJ2-2
CASRQTGTGGTGELFF
TGTGCCAGCAGGCAGACCGGGACAGGGGGTACCGGGGAGCTGTTTTTT
>NA|TRBD2|TRBV27|TRBJ2-7
CASSLSVGLAGGGEQYF
TGTGCCAGCAGTTTATCCGTGGGACTAGCGGGAGGGGGCGAGCAGTACTTC
>NA|NA|TRBV7-9|TRBJ2-5
CASSLSGLAETQYF
TGTGCCAGCAGCTTATCTGGTCTAGCTGAGACCCAGTACTTC
>medium-sized|NA|TRBV28|TRBJ1-1
CASSLLGAAAFF
TGTGCCAGCAGTTTATTGGGGGCTGCGGCTTTCTTT
>NA|NA|TRBV5-1|TRBJ2-7
CASRPAVARDEQYF
TGCGCCAGCCGTCCGGCAGTGGCTCGGGACGAGCAGTACTTC
>NA|NA|TRBV15|TRBJ1-1
CATSRDSIQGYTEAFF
TGTGCCACCAGCAGAGATTCAATACAGGGCTACACTGAAGCTTTCTTT
>few|TRBD1|TRBV5-6|TRBJ2-7
CASSPRQGASSYEQYF
TGTGCCAGCAGCCCAAGACAGGGGGCGAGCTCCTACGAGCAGTACTTC
>NA|NA|TRBV30|TRBJ2-5
CAWSQGGQETQYF
TGTGCCTGGAGTCAAGGGGGCCAAGAGACCCAGTACTTC
>NA|TRBD1|TRBV5-4|TRBJ2-5
CASSRQGRRETQYF
TGTGCCAGCAGCCGACAGGGGAGGAGGGAGACCCAGTACTTC
>NA|TRBD2|TRBV5-1|TRBJ2-5
CASSVTSGRGEETQYF
TGCGCCAGCAGCGTCACTAGCGGGAGAGGCGAGGAGACCCAGTACTTC
>NA|TRBD2|TRBV10-1|TRBJ2-1
CASSSGTSQTNEQFF
TGCGCCAGCAGCTCCGGGACTAGCCAAACCAATGAGCAGTTCTTC
>NA|TRBD2|TRBV11-2|TRBJ2-7
CASSRPSTSGMSYEQYF
TGTGCCAGCAGCCGCCCTTCGACTAGCGGGATGTCCTACGAGCAGTACTTC
>NA|NA|TRBV5-1|TRBJ2-3
CASSLGQSTDTQYF
TGCGCCAGCAGCTTAGGACAAAGCACAGATACGCAGTATTTT
>NA|NA|TRBV5-1|TRBJ1-1
CASSFRGNTEAFF
TGCGCCAGCAGCTTCAGGGGGAACACTGAAGCTTTCTTT
>NA|TRBD1|TRBV27|TRBJ1-1
CASSPTKVAGGNTEAFF
TGTGCCAGCAGTCCTACAAAGGTGGCAGGGGGGAACACTGAAGCTTTCTTT
>NA|TRBD1|TRBV5-4|TRBJ2-1
CASSFGQGAYEQFF
TGTGCCAGCAGCTTCGGACAGGGGGCGTATGAGCAGTTCTTC